A selection of T cell receptor beta chains follows, all from one sample in a study of blood T cell repertoires in COVID-19. Profiled with immunoSEQ multiplex PCR; TCRdb holds only in-frame clones, not every one. The data contain roughly 280,000 clones, 86% of them singletons. Sequencing was done on a sample of peripheral blood. Receptors were obtained from a man younger than 40 with active or convalescent COVID-19. The CDR3 runs from the conserved cysteine through the conserved F or W. The order of the fields is V gene, J gene, D gene, CDR3 length, clone size, CDR3 DNA, CDR3 protein. The D gene is left open where the match is weak. Size values are once, few and many counts, or a class for expanded clones, and some rows have none.

>TRBV7-6|TRBJ1-1|.|13|.
TGTGCCAGCAGCTTACAGGGTTACACTGAAGCTTTCTTT
CASSLQGYTEAFF
>TRBV19|TRBJ1-2|TRBD1|15|.
TGTGCCAGTACCCCCCGGGGGGGACAGCGCTATGGCTACACCTTC
CASTPRGGQRYGYTF
>TRBV19|TRBJ2-7|.|13|.
TGTGCCAGTAGTATGGCCTCCTCCTACGAGCAGTACTTC
CASSMASSYEQYF
>TRBV7-6|TRBJ1-5|TRBD1|15|.
TGTGCCAGCAGCTCCGGACAGGGTAGAAATCAGCCCCAGCATTTT
CASSSGQGRNQPQHF
>TRBV7-9|TRBJ1-1|.|12|few
TGTGCCAGCAGGTGGGGGGACACTGAAGCTTTCTTT
CASRWGDTEAFF
>TRBV19|TRBJ1-5|.|13|.
TGTGCCAGCAGAGACAGTAGCAATCAGCCCCAGCATTTT
CASRDSSNQPQHF
>TRBV7-9|TRBJ2-2|.|13|.
TGTGCCAGCAGCGACTCCGGAACCGGGGAGCTGTTTTTT
CASSDSGTGELFF
>TRBV7-9|TRBJ1-6|.|14|.
TGTGCCAGCGCTGATACAGGGATAATATCACCCCTCCACTTT
CASADTGIISPLHF
>TRBV6-5|TRBJ1-5|.|12|.
TGTGCCAGCAGCAGGGATTTGCAGCCCCAGCATTTT
CASSRDLQPQHF
>TRBV5-1|TRBJ2-3|TRBD1|16|.
TGCGCCAGCAGCCCCGCAGTGACAGGGTTTCCAGATACGCAGTATTTT
CASSPAVTGFPDTQYF
>TRBV5-5|TRBJ1-4|TRBD1|16|.
TGTGCCAGCAGCTTGAGGGACAGGGGCGGAGGTGAAAAACTGTTTTTT
CASSLRDRGGGEKLFF
>TRBV5-5|TRBJ1-2|.|16|.
TGTGCCAGCAGCTTGCTAGGGGGAGTAGGAAACAATGGCTACACCTTC
CASSLLGGVGNNGYTF
>TRBV28|TRBJ1-2|.|15|.
TGTGCCAGCAGTTTAAATGGGGGCTGGATGTATGGCTACACCTTC
CASSLNGGWMYGYTF
>TRBV12-3/TRBV12-4|TRBJ1-1|.|13|.
TGTGCCAGCAGTTTTGGGGAGGATTCTGAAGCTTTCTTT
CASSFGEDSEAFF
>TRBV6-2/TRBV6-3|TRBJ2-1|TRBD1|15|once
TGTGCCAGCAGTAGGACAGGAAGCTCCTACAATGAGCAGTTCTTC
CASSRTGSSYNEQFF
>TRBV7-6|TRBJ2-7|TRBD2|14|.
TGTGCCAGCAGCCCGCGGGGGGCGACCTACGAGCAGTACTTC
CASSPRGATYEQYF
>TRBV12-2|TRBJ1-5|.|17|.
TGTGCAAGTCGCTTAGTCAAGCCAGTCTGGGCTGATCAGCCCCAGCATTTT
CASRLVKPVWADQPQHF
>TRBV4-1|TRBJ1-1|TRBD1|15|.
TGCGCCAGCAGCCAACCTGACAGGGGGGACCCTGAAGCTTTCTTT
CASSQPDRGDPEAFF
>TRBV27|TRBJ2-7|.|16|.
TGTGCCAGCAGACCGAGGGCCGCCGGAAGCTCCTACGAGCAGTACTTC
CASRPRAAGSSYEQYF
>TRBV6-6|TRBJ1-5|.|16|.
TGTGCCAGCAGTTACGGGGGGGGGATTGTGAATCAGCCCCAGCATTTT
CASSYGGGIVNQPQHF
>TRBV2|TRBJ1-4|.|14|.
TGTGCCAGCAGTATGAACAGGGCCGATGAAAAACTGTTTTTT
CASSMNRADEKLFF
>TRBV19|TRBJ2-1|.|17|once
TGTGCCAGTAGTATGATGGGTGGCGGGGAGGCGGTTAATGAGCAGTTCTTC
CASSMMGGGEAVNEQFF
>TRBV6-5|TRBJ1-2|.|15|.
TGTGCCAGCAGTAACCGGGACACGTCTAGCTATGGCTACACCTTC
CASSNRDTSSYGYTF
>TRBV11-2|TRBJ2-7|TRBD2|14|.
TGTGCCAGCACCCTCGGGACTACCGGCTACGAGCAGTACTTC
CASTLGTTGYEQYF
>TRBV4-1|TRBJ1-2|TRBD1|14|.
TGCGCCAGCAGCCAACCAGGACAGGGCAAGGACTACACCTTC
CASSQPGQGKDYTF
>TRBV2|TRBJ2-5|TRBD2|15|.
TGTGCCAGCAGTGGCCAGTCGGGGGGACGGGAGACCCAGTACTTC
CASSGQSGGRETQYF
>TRBV5-1|TRBJ2-1|TRBD1|15|.
TGCGCCAGCAGCGGGGGACAGGGATCCTACAATGAGCAGTTCTTC
CASSGGQGSYNEQFF
>TRBV7-9|TRBJ1-4|TRBD1|15|.
TGTGCCAGCAGCCGAGGACAGGCTACCAGACAAAAACTGTTTTTT
CASSRGQATRQKLFF
>TRBV27|TRBJ2-7|TRBD2|16|.
TGTGCCAGCAGTTTAACTAGCGGGGTAGGCTCCTACGAGCAGTACTTC
CASSLTSGVGSYEQYF
>TRBV5-1|TRBJ1-1|.|15|.
TGCGCCAGCAGCTTGGGTGGAGGGGATGAGGGTGAAGCTTTCTTT
CASSLGGGDEGEAFF
>TRBV29-1|TRBJ2-3|.|11|.
TGCAGCGTTGAGGAGGGGAGGACGCAGTATTTT
CSVEEGRTQYF
>TRBV29-1|TRBJ2-1|TRBD1|13|.
TGCAGCGTTTCGGACAGGGGATACAATGAGCAGTTCTTC
CSVSDRGYNEQFF
>TRBV2|TRBJ2-6|.|15|.
TGTGCCAGCAAAACTGATAACTCTGGGGCCAACGTCCTGACTTTC
CASKTDNSGANVLTF
>TRBV9|TRBJ2-2|TRBD1|19|.
TGTGCCAGCAGTGTAGGACAGGGCTCTAAGGGCGATAACACCGGGGAGCTGTTTTTT
CASSVGQGSKGDNTGELFF
>TRBV6-4|TRBJ2-1|TRBD2|15|.
TGTGCCAGCAGTGACACTAGCGGGGGGGCCGATGAGCAGTTCTTC
CASSDTSGGADEQFF
>TRBV6-1|TRBJ2-7|.|14|.
TGTGCCAGCAGTGAAGCAGGACACCCATACGAGCAGTACTTC
CASSEAGHPYEQYF
>TRBV6-5|TRBJ1-5|.|15|.
TGTGCCAGCAGCGAGGGGGTGGGCCTTCGTCAGCCCCAGCATTTT
CASSEGVGLRQPQHF
>TRBV7-9|TRBJ2-1|TRBD2|16|.
TGTGCCAGCAGCCAAAACGGACTAGCGGGGGGCTATGAGCAGTTCTTC
CASSQNGLAGGYEQFF
>TRBV30|TRBJ1-6|.|16|few
TGTGCCTGGAGTGTACCACGGAGCTCCTATAATTCACCCCTCCACTTT
CAWSVPRSSYNSPLHF
>TRBV19|TRBJ2-5|.|15|.
TGTGCCAGTAGTATATCTGGGACACCACAAGAGACCCAGTACTTC
CASSISGTPQETQYF
>TRBV2|TRBJ2-3|.|15|once
TGTGCCAGCAGTAGACGGACAGCGAGGGCAGATACGCAGTATTTT
CASSRRTARADTQYF
>TRBV6-5|TRBJ1-6|.|11|.
TGTGCCAGCAGGGACTCAAATCCCCTCCACTTT
CASRDSNPLHF
>TRBV2|TRBJ2-5|TRBD2|16|.
TGTGCCAGCAGTGTCGGCGCGGGGGGGCTTCAAGAGACCCAGTACTTC
CASSVGAGGLQETQYF
>TRBV27|TRBJ1-2|TRBD1|13|.
TGTGCCAGCCGGACAGGCCAACGAGGGGGCTACACCTTC
CASRTGQRGGYTF
>TRBV3-1/TRBV3-2|TRBJ2-2|.|15|.
TGTGCCAGCAGCCAAGATTTAACAGGCACCGGGGAGCTGTTTTTT
CASSQDLTGTGELFF
>TRBV2|TRBJ1-3|TRBD1|15|.
TGTGCCAGCCAGAAGGACAGGGGAGCTGGAAACACCATATATTTT
CASQKDRGAGNTIYF
>TRBV30|TRBJ1-4|TRBD1|14|.
TGTGCCTCACGAACAACGACAGGGTGGGGAAAACTGTTTTTT
CASRTTTGWGKLFF
>TRBV9|TRBJ2-3|TRBD2|17|.
TGTGCCAGCAGCGTAGGCCTGGGACTAGCGGGAACAGATACGCAGTATTTT
CASSVGLGLAGTDTQYF
>TRBV4-3|TRBJ2-2|.|16|.
TGCGCCAGCAGCCGAGTAGCGGAAGTGGTGACCGGGGAGCTGTTTTTT
CASSRVAEVVTGELFF
>TRBV13|TRBJ1-2|.|13|.
TGTGCCAGCAGCTACAACCCCAACTATGGCTACACCTTC
CASSYNPNYGYTF